The clone carrying this T cell receptor beta chain has ten or more counts. The antigen is unknown. One entry per CDR3 protein, called by TCRdb with MiXCR from the RACE reads. The sample lists about 14,000 distinct CDR3 sequences, around 15% occurring once. Time point noted: patch test 1, 2 weeks after DPC sensitization. As for treatment: therapeutic diphenylcyclopropenone sensitization with weekly scalp DPC. Germline V CDR1 and CDR2: SGHNT, YENEEA. This CDR3 is built from 13 residues. V trimming: 5 bases; J trimming: 13 bases; junction bases outside the gene matches: 6. This sample was included in a study of human T cells and chemical hapten exposure. Turning to the study itself: TCR yields per sample varied mostly from small pooled library volume differences.

Whole-study findings and limits: DPC sensitization left the count of TCRs above 1 in 1000 unchanged.

The V gene is TRBV11-3, the J gene TRBJ2-1; TRBD2 matches at 12 bases. This TCR was recovered from a woman under 40 with alopecia areata. Some clones in this sample may be carry-over from other donors' samples. The specimen was whole blood, collected in connection with sensitization to the hapten diphenylcyclopropenone (DPC). The DNA of the CDR3 is TGTGCCAGCAGCCGACTAGCGGGAGTGGATCAGTTCTTC. It yields the protein CASSRLAGVDQFF. The variable domain in full, completed from reference TRBV11-3 and TRBJ2-1, reads EAGVVQSPRYKIIEKKQPVAFWCNPISGHNTLYWYLQNLGQGPELLIRYENEEAVDDSQLPKDRFSAERLKGVDSTLKIQPAELGDSAVYLCASSRLAGVDQFFGPGTRLTVL.